The source of this TCR beta chain is a study of blood T cells in healthy people across ages. A second PCR, run for roughly 6 to 11 cycles, used a sample-barcoded 5' primer plus a J-beta primer mix. Tagging of each cDNA molecule was performed by a template-switch adaptor with 12 random nucleotides. Each single sample gave us at least 2.5 million CDR3-containing paired-end reads. TCRdb re-called the 5' RACE reads with MiXCR, one entry per CDR3 protein. The data hold roughly 1,500,000 distinct CDR3 sequences, with 30% to 35% observed a single time. Germline assignment: CDR1 LGHDT and CDR2 YNNKEL (reference sequence). V lost 4 bases and J lost 1, with 17 bases in between. The CDR3 runs 16 residues.

J is TRBJ2-7 and V is TRBV3-1, with D possibly matching TRBD2 (6 bases). The material sequenced was blood. The clonotype originates from a woman aged 25 to 45 in good health. CDR3 DNA sequence: TGTGCCAGCAGCCCAGGACGGGGGAAGGGATCCTACGAGCAGTACTTC. Translation: CASSPGRGKGSYEQYF.